This T cell receptor (beta chain) was recovered during a study of T-cell memory formation after mild COVID-19. This CDR3 spans 15 amino acids. After removal of 5 bases from V and 5 bases from J, the junction contained 10 bases not matched to a gene. Of note for this clonotype: No antigen is known for it.

Study-wide results and limits: Clones contracting across day 15 to 85 had a balanced CD4/CD8 profile; later expanding clones leaned CD4+. Some clones that responded were present in memory (sampled pre-infection), which suggests cross-reactive memory joined.

TCRdb called the 5' RACE reads again in MiXCR, with one record for every CDR3 protein. The sample has tens of thousands of distinct CDR3 sequences, approximately 15% seen once. V and J are TRBV12-3 or TRBV12-4 and TRBJ2-7; 9 positions match TRBD1. The sample was PBMCs or a T cell subset sorted from them (not recorded which). This receptor was taken from an adult woman who had mild COVID-19 (a few samples of this study predate the infection). Cell type and time point are not known. As DNA, the CDR3 is TGTGCCAGCAGTCCCCCGGGACAGGGTTTCCACGAGCAGTACTTC. Translation gives CASSPPGQGFHEQYF.